These 15 T cell receptor beta chains came from one sample sequenced in a study of Ad26.COV2.S vaccination and SARS-CoV-2 variants. Treatment given: around 19 received Ad26.COV2.S at low or high dose, single or two shots; about 5 received placebo; per-sample allocation not given. Collection of samples fell on day 63 after the first vaccine or placebo injection. TCRdb's table, derived via immunoSEQ multiplex PCR, lists solely in-frame clones and lacks some. Of around 320,000 clones listed, just under 85% are singletons. The sequenced sample was peripheral blood, obtained in a trial of Ad26.COV2.S vaccine versus placebo. These receptors all stem from a person aged 18 to 65 who received the Ad26.COV2.S COVID-19 vaccine or a placebo.

The chain links TRBV28 to TRBJ2-1; TRBD1 matches 7 bases. The CDR3 length is 13 residues. The germline CDR1 and CDR2 sequences are MDHEN and SYDVKM. After removal of 7 bases from V and 6 bases from J, the junction contained 6 bases not matched to a gene. The CDR3 DNA reads as TGTGCCAGCACCACGACAGGGATCAATGAGCAGTTCTTC. It encodes CASTTTGINEQFF.

This clone was observed a few times. The genes are TRBV29-1 and TRBJ1-2; D is uncertain. The CDR3 contains 13 residues. The ends were cut back, 0 bases at V and 8 bases at J, with 13 bases in the middle. CDR1 is SQVTM, CDR2 ANQGSEA, per germline. For the CDR3, the DNA is TGCAGCGTTGAAGATCTGAAGGTGGGGGGCTACACCTTC. Its translation is CSVEDLKVGGYTF.

Written as DNA, the CDR3 is TGCACCAGCAGCCAAAGGGACAGGGGGGATGGCTACACCTTC. Its translation: CTSSQRDRGDGYTF. This chain connects TRBV1 to TRBJ1-2; the listed D gene, TRBD1, was not tested against the DNA. TRBV1 is described as a pseudogene. This CDR3 spans 14 amino acids.

The chain joins TRBV28 to TRBJ1-3, with 10 bases matching TRBD1. V dropped 1 base and J dropped 6; count of bases not matched to a gene: 6. Germline values: CDR1 MDHEN, CDR2 SYDVKM. This CDR3 has 16 amino acids. CDR3 DNA sequence: TGTGCCAGCAGTTTATCGGGGACAGGGGATGTAAACACCATATATTTT. Protein: CASSLSGTGDVNTIYF.

This chain joins TRBV6-5 and TRBJ2-7, with 7 bases aligning to TRBD1. CDR3 size: 12 residues. Germline loops: CDR1 MNHEY, CDR2 SVGAGI. V shed 10 bases, J shed 3 bases, and the junction held 6 bases outside the gene matches. As DNA, the CDR3 is TGTGCCATCGTGACAGGGTACTACGAGCAGTACTTC. This sequence encodes CAIVTGYYEQYF.

The chain recombines TRBV6-5 with TRBJ1-2; D is possibly TRBD1 (5 bases). CDR3 length equals 15 residues. V lost 4 bases and J lost 1, with 13 bases in between. Germline CDR1 MNHEY, CDR2 SVGAGI. CDR3 loop: CASSFLGGINYGYTF. The CDR3 region has the DNA TGTGCCAGCAGTTTCCTGGGGGGGATTAACTATGGCTACACCTTC.

The chain carries TRBV11-2 and TRBJ1-4; 8 nucleotides match TRBD1. CDR1 is SGHAT, CDR2 FQNNGV, per germline. J lost 8 bases, V lost 5 bases, and 10 bases had no gene match. CDR3 size: 15 residues. The CDR3 DNA follows: TGTGCCAGCAGCACTAGGGGACAGGTTACGGAAAAACTGTTTTTT. Its protein product is CASSTRGQVTEKLFF.

The chain employs TRBV7-3 and TRBJ2-2; a weak D match, TRBD2 (6 bases). Trimming stripped 1 base from V and 5 bases from J, with 8 bases between. CDR1 SGHTA and CDR2 FQGTGA come from the germline V gene. There are 14 residues in the CDR3. CDR3 nucleotide sequence: TGTGCCAGCAGCTTAATCGGGGGAACCGGGGAGCTGTTTTTT. Its translation: CASSLIGGTGELFF.

The chain couples TRBV5-4 to TRBJ2-7; perhaps TRBD2 as D (7 bases). The CDR3 is made up of 13 amino acids. Germline V gives CDR1 SGHNT, CDR2 YYREEE (reference sequence). Trimming removed 2 bases at V and 6 bases at J, with 12 bases between. This CDR3 reads CASSFRGGGEQYF. For the CDR3, the DNA is TGTGCCAGCAGCTTTAGGGGGGGAGGCGAGCAGTACTTC.

The genes are TRBV27 and TRBJ2-7; the D call may be TRBD1 or TRBD2 (5 bases each). V was clipped by 7 bases and J by 2 bases, with 21 bases between them. The CDR3 covers 16 residues. CDR1 and CDR2 from the germline V gene are MNHEY and SMNVEV (reference sequence). The DNA for the CDR3 is TGTGCCAGCACAACCCCGAGGGGCCGCCGGACCTACGAGCAGTACTTC. Its translation: CASTTPRGRRTYEQYF.

In the case of this clone: This same CDR3 is encoded by further DNA sequences in the sample. V gene TRBV11-3 combines with J gene TRBJ2-3, with D hard to call. Trimming took 0 bases from V and 6 from J, leaving 4 bases between them. CDR1 and CDR2 (germline): SGHNT, YENEEA. The CDR3 loop spans 12 amino acids. The chain's CDR3 is CASSLEGDTQYF. CDR3 coding DNA: TGTGCCAGCAGCTTAGAGGGCGATACGCAGTATTTT.

The chain carries TRBV28 and TRBJ2-7, with D maybe TRBD1 (6 bases). V was trimmed by 4 bases and J by 6 bases, leaving 13 bases between them. There are 13 residues in the CDR3. Germline CDR1 MDHEN, CDR2 SYDVKM. As DNA, the CDR3 is TGTGCCAGCAGTTCGCCGGCAGGGGTCGAGCAGTACTTC. Translated, it gives CASSSPAGVEQYF. Supplemented by reference TRBV28 and TRBJ2-7, the full variable domain reads DVKVTQSSRYLVKRTGEKVFLECVQDMDHENMFWYRQDPGLGLRLIYFSYDVKMKEKGDIPEGYSVSREKKERFSLILESASTNQTSMYLCASSSPAGVEQYFGPGTRLTVT.

This clone was counted a few times. The J gene is TRBJ2-7, the V gene TRBV3-1 (or the pseudogene TRBV3-2); D might be TRBD2 (6 bases). The CDR3 consists of 14 residues. V lost 6 bases to trimming and J lost 0 bases, with 12 bases between them. Germline values: CDR1 LGHDT, CDR2 YNNKEL (reference sequence). As DNA, the CDR3 is TGTGCCAGCAGGGGCTTTAGCGGCTCCTACGAGCAGTACTTC. This codes for CASRGFSGSYEQYF.

The chain couples TRBV4-2 to TRBJ1-2; 7 bases line up with TRBD1. The CDR3 has 15 amino acids. In germline, CDR1 is LGHNA, CDR2 YNFKEQ. The junction had 7 bases not matched to a gene; V was cut back by 3 bases and J by 3 bases. The CDR3 reads CASSQDTTGDYGYTF. As DNA, the CDR3 is TGTGCCAGCAGCCAGGACACAACAGGGGACTATGGCTACACCTTC.

The chain couples TRBV9 to TRBJ2-7; D remains ambiguous. V was clipped by 0 bases and J by 0 bases, with 10 bases between them. The CDR3 consists of 15 residues. Germline values: CDR1 SGDLS, CDR2 YYNGEE. The CDR3 region is CASSVASVASYEQYF. DNA of the CDR3: TGTGCCAGCAGCGTAGCCTCAGTAGCCTCCTACGAGCAGTACTTC.